This TCR beta chain was documented in a study of shared clonotypes between healthy human individuals. V gave up 3 bases and J gave up 2 bases; unmatched junction bases: 2. The CDR3 spans 15 residues. The germline V gene has CDR1 MNHEY and CDR2 SMNVEV (reference sequence). Repertoires were generated with immunoSEQ multiplex PCR, while TCRdb's copy carries only in-frame clones and drops some. The sample records 850,000 to 1,200,000 clones, about 76% being singletons. Sequencing used memory CD4+ T cells sorted from blood. The subset was: CD45RA-negative fraction. This clonotype was obtained from a man aged 18 to 29 in good health. The V call is TRBV27, the J call TRBJ2-3; TRBD2 matches at 10 bases. In nucleotides, the CDR3 is TGTGCCAGCAGTTTTAGCGGGGGGAACACAGATACGCAGTATTTT. Translating gives CASSFSGGNTDTQYF.